Shown below are 4 T cell receptor beta chains from a single sample sequenced in a study of control samples from healthy donors and cancer patients. Only in-frame clones appear in the TCRdb table, and some are missing; sequencing was by immunoSEQ multiplex PCR. The sample holds roughly 150,000 clones, approximately 86% seen once. The material sequenced was blood. These receptors all stem from a man between 18 and 29 years old in good health.

The J gene is TRBJ2-3, the V gene TRBV20-1, with TRBD1 matching 8 bases. With V trimmed by 3 bases and J by 3 bases, 11 bases remained unmatched. Germline V gives CDR1 DFQATT, CDR2 SNEGSKA (reference sequence). The CDR3 is made up of 16 amino acids. DNA for the CDR3: TGCAGTGCTAGTCTCCCCGCAGGGGGCGTAACAGATACGCAGTATTTT. Its protein product is CSASLPAGGVTDTQYF.

This clone was seen only once. The chain carries TRBV28 and TRBJ1-1, with 9 bases that match TRBD1. After removal of 4 bases from V and 0 bases from J, the junction contained 6 bases not matched to a gene. Germline CDR1 MDHEN, CDR2 SYDVKM. The CDR3 extends over 16 amino acids. The CDR3 loop is CASSSRDRAVNTEAFF. In DNA, the CDR3 is TGTGCCAGCAGTTCCCGGGACAGGGCGGTGAACACTGAAGCTTTCTTT.

The V and J genes are TRBV19 and TRBJ2-1; 14 bases are a match to TRBD2. V was pared by 3 bases and J by 9 bases, with 7 bases of the junction left unmatched. Germline lookup yields CDR1 LNHDA and CDR2 SQIVND (reference sequence). This CDR3 comprises 16 residues. The CDR3 spells CASSIVTSGGEGEQFF. The CDR3 DNA follows: TGTGCCAGTAGTATCGTGACTAGCGGGGGGGAGGGTGAGCAGTTCTTC. Complete variable domain (other parts from reference TRBV19 and TRBJ2-1): DGGITQSPKYLFRKEGQNVTLSCEQNLNHDAMYWYRQDPGQGLRLIYYSQIVNDFQKGDIAEGYSVSREKKESFPLTVTSAQKNPTAFYLCASSIVTSGGEGEQFFGPGTRLTVL.

This clone was found once. The chain uses TRBV11-3 and TRBJ2-7; possible D gene TRBD1, 9 bases. The CDR3 has 17 amino acids. CDR1 SGHNT and CDR2 YENEEA come from the germline V gene. V gave up 4 bases and J gave up 5 bases, with 24 bases separating them. The DNA for the CDR3 is TGTGCCAGCAGCTCCCCGGGAGGGGAGGACAGGGGTAACGAGCAGTACTTC. This encodes CASSSPGGEDRGNEQYF.